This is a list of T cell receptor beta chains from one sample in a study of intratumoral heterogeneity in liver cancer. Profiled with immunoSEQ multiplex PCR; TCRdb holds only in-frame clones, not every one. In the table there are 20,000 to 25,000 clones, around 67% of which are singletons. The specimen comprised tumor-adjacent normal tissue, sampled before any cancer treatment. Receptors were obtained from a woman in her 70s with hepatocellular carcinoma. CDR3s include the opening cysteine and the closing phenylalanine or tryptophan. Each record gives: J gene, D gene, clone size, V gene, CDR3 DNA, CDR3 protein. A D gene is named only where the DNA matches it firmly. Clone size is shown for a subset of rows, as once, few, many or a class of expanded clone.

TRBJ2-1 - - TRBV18 TGTGCCAGCTCACGAGAGTTAAGCAATGAGCAGTTCTTC CASSRELSNEQFF
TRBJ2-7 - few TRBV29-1 TGCAGCGTTGAACATTCACAAAGCGAGCAGTACTTC CSVEHSQSEQYF
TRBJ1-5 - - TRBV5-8 TGTGCCAGCAGCTTGCGAAAGGGAATTTTACAGCCCCAGCATTTT CASSLRKGILQPQHF
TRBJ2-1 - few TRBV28 TGTGCCAGCCTCGAACCGGACGCTTACAATGAGCAGTTCTTC CASLEPDAYNEQFF
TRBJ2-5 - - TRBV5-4 TGTGCCAGCAGCCAAGACAGGCAAGAGACCCAGTACTTC CASSQDRQETQYF
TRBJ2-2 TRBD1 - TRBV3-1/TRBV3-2 TGTGCCAGCAGCCACGACGACAGGGGGCGCGGCCCCGGGGAGCTGTTTTTT CASSHDDRGRGPGELFF
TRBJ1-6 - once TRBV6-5 TGTGCCAGCAGGGAGGAAGGACGCCGCTCACCCCTCCACTTT CASREEGRRSPLHF
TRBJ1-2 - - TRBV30 TGTGCCTGGAGTTTTAGGTGGAACTATGGCTACACCTTC CAWSFRWNYGYTF
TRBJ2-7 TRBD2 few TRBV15 TGTGCCACCAGCAGCGGGCGGGGGGGAGGCTACGAGCAGTACTTC CATSSGRGGGYEQYF
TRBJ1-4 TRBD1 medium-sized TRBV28 TGTGCCAGCAGTTCAGACAGGGGGTCTGTCGGGGAAAAACTGTTTTTT CASSSDRGSVGEKLFF
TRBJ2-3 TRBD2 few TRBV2 TGTGCCAGCAGTGAAGGGACTAGCTCAGATACGCAGTATTTT CASSEGTSSDTQYF
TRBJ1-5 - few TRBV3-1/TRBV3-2 TGTGCCAGCAGCCAACTACATAGCAATCAGCCCCAGCATTTT CASSQLHSNQPQHF
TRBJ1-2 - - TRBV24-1 TGTGCCACCAGTGATTCATGGGACACTAACTATGGCTACACCTTC CATSDSWDTNYGYTF
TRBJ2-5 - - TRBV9 TGTGCCAGCAGCGTAGGAGTACAGAAAGAGACCCAGTACTTC CASSVGVQKETQYF
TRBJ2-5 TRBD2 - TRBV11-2 TGTGCCAGCAGCTTAGAGCGCCCGACTAGCGGGATTCCGTTGACCCAGTACTTC CASSLERPTSGIPLTQYF
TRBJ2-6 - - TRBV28 TGTGCCAGCAGTACACCGCTAAGAAAATACTCTGGGGCCAACGTCCTGACTTTC CASSTPLRKYSGANVLTF
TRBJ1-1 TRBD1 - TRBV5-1 TGCGCCAGCAGCCTTATGGGACAGGGCTCTAGCACTGAAGCTTTCTTT CASSLMGQGSSTEAFF
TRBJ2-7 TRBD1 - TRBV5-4 TGTGCCAGCAGCCCCGGGACAGGGGGCTACGAGCAGTACTTC CASSPGTGGYEQYF
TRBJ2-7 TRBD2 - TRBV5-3 TGTGCCAGAAGCTTGGGGGGACATAGCGGGAGTTTCTACGAGCAGTACTTC CARSLGGHSGSFYEQYF
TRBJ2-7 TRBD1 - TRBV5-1 TGCGCCAGCAGCTTGGGTGGGACAGAGCGTTCCGAGCAGTACTTC CASSLGGTERSEQYF
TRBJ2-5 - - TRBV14 TGTGCCAGCAGCCAAGATGGGGGTAGGGAGACCCAGTACTTC CASSQDGGRETQYF
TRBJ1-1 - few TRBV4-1 TGCGCCAGCAGCCAAGCCCTGGGGACGAACACTGAAGCTTTCTTT CASSQALGTNTEAFF
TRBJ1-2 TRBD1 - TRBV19 TGTGCCAGTAGTATCAACAGGGGAGCAGACTATGGCTACACCTTC CASSINRGADYGYTF
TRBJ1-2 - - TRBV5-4 TGTGCCAGCAGAGACAGAGATTATGGCTACACCTTC CASRDRDYGYTF
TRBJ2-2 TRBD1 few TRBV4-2 TGTGCCAGCAGCCAGGACAGGTTAACTTACACCGGGGAGCTGTTTTTT CASSQDRLTYTGELFF
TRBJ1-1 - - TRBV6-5 TGTGCCAGCAGTTTTCTGACAGACGGTGAAGCTTTCTTT CASSFLTDGEAFF
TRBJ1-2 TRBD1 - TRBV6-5 TGTGCCAGCGGGAAGACAGGGGGCGACTATGGCTACACCTTC CASGKTGGDYGYTF
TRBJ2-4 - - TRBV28 TGTGCCAGCAGTTCACAGGGAGGTGTTGTCAAAAACATTCAGTACTTC CASSSQGGVVKNIQYF
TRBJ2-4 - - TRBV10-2 TGCGCCAGCAGTGAGTCCAGGGGAGGCATTCAGTACTTC CASSESRGGIQYF
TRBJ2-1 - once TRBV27 TGTGCCAGCAGTTTATCTCCCCGACTAGACTTAGGGGAGCAGTTCTTC CASSLSPRLDLGEQFF
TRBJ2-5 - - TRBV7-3 TGTGCCAGCAGTTCCGGGACTGGAGTTGGGGAGACCCAGTACTTC CASSSGTGVGETQYF
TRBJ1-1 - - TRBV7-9 TGTGCCAGCAGCTTAGCGACCGCCAACACTGAAGCTTTCTTT CASSLATANTEAFF
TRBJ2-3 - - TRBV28 TGTGCCAGCAGTTTAGTTAGCACAGATACGCAGTATTTT CASSLVSTDTQYF
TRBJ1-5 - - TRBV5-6 TGTGCCAGCAGCCCCGGGAGAAATCAGCCCCAGCATTTT CASSPGRNQPQHF
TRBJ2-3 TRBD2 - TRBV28 TGTGCCAGCAGTTCGATGGCGGGAGGACGCACAGATACGCAGTATTTT CASSSMAGGRTDTQYF
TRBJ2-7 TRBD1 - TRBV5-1 TGCGCCAGCAGCCCACTGGACAGGGGGACCTACGAGCAGTACTTC CASSPLDRGTYEQYF
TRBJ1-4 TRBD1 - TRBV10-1 TGCGCCAGCAGTCGACAGGGCCAGGGGGAAAAACTGTTTTTT CASSRQGQGEKLFF
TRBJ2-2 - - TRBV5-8 TGTGCCAGCAGCCCACAAGGGACCAGGACCGGGGAGCTGTTTTTT CASSPQGTRTGELFF
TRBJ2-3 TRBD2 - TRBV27 TGTGCCAGCAGGGTAAGCGGGAGTGGCACAGATACGCAGTATTTT CASRVSGSGTDTQYF
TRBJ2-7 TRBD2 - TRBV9 TGTGCCAGCAGCTCCCGCCCTCTAGCGGAGGACGACGTTGGCTACGAGCAGTACTTC CASSSRPLAEDDVGYEQYF